This T cell receptor (beta chain) originates from a study of T cells in Graves' hyperthyroidism and ophthalmopathy. The study left out patients who had uncontrolled infection, other autoimmune disease, pregnancy or lactation. For the diagnoses, clinical symptoms, serum thyroxine and TRAb, thyroid ultrasound and orbital computed tomography were used. Amplified TCR beta CDR3 regions came from RNA transcripts. During a first-round RT-PCR of the TCR CDR3, the HTBI primer set was used. TCRdb called the multiplex PCR reads again in MiXCR, with one record for every CDR3 protein. The table includes some 270,000 distinct CDR3 sequences, roughly a quarter detected once. V shed 2 bases and J shed 9 bases, with 14 bases lying between them. The germline V gene encodes CDR1 MNHEY and CDR2 SMNVEV (reference sequence). There are 15 residues in the CDR3.

The J gene is TRBJ1-6, the V gene TRBV27; D may be TRBD1 (5 bases). The sequence derives from a woman aged 40 to 55 with Graves' ophthalmopathy. Sequenced: blood. CDR3 protein: CASSLAGVDSSPLHF. CDR3 DNA: TGTGCCAGCAGTTTAGCGGGGGTTGATAGTTCACCCCTCCACTTT.